The sequence of this T cell receptor (beta chain) was determined in a study of shared clonotypes between healthy human individuals. About the study: Three CD4 naive, three CD4 memory, two CD8 naive and one CD8 memory plate were used per donor.

About this clone: What it recognizes is unknown.

Clones were read by immunoSEQ multiplex PCR, and TCRdb kept only the in-frame ones, dropping some. This table holds approximately 640,000 clones, about 78% found once. Study-wide findings and caveats: In several donors, around 5.5% of naive CD4 clonotypes appeared in common. Non-shared clonotypes displayed generation probabilities falling below those of clonotypes present in all four donors.

Germline CDR1 and CDR2: DFQATT and SNEGSKA (reference sequence). This CDR3 has 11 residues. Trimming took off 6 bases at V and 6 bases at J, with 11 bases between the two ends. The rearrangement links TRBV20-1 to TRBJ1-1; D gene uncertain. This TCR came from a young woman in good health. The source material was memory CD4+ T cells sorted from blood. As for subset: CD45RA-negative fraction. CDR3 region: CSANKGSEAFF. CDR3 nucleotides: TGCAGTGCCAACAAAGGGTCTGAAGCTTTCTTT.